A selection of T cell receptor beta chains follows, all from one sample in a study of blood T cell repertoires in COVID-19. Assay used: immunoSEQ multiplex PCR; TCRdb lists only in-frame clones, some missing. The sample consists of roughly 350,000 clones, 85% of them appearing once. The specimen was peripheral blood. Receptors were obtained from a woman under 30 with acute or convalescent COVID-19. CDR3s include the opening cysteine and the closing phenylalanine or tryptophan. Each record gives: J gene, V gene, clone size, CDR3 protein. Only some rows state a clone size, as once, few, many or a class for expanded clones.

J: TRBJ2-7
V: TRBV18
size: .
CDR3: CASSPTTPEEQYF

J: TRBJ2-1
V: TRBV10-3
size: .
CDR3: CAISDGRTDEQFF

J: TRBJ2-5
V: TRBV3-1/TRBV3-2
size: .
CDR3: CASSQDVQRGVRETQYF

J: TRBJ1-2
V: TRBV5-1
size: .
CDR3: CASSLPGTRYGYTF

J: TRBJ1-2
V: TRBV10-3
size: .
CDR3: CAISDQQSNINYGYTF

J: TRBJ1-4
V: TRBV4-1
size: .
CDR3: CASSLRDSYFEEKLFF

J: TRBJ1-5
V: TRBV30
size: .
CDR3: CAWSVWQGSGSNQPQHF

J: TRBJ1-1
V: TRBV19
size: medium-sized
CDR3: CASRLGRDRRITEAFF

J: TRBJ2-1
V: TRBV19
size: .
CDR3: CASSMSSGFYNEQFF

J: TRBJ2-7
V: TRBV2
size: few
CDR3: CASYSGNEQYF

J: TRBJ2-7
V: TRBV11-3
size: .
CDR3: CASSLGGPYEQYF

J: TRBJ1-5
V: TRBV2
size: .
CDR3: CASRRADQPQHF

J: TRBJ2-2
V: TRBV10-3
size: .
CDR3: CAISQQGPAGELFF

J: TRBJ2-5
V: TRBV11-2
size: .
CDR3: CASSRGSLQETQYF

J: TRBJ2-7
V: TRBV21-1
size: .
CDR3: CASSQKGRQDSYEQYF

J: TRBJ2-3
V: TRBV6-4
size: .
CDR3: CASSRGRESTDTQYF

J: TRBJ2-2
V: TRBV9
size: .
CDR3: CASSARSNTGELFF

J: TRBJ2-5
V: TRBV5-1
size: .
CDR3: CASSLTGTQETQYF

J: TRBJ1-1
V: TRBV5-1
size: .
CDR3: CASSWKSNREMNTEAFF

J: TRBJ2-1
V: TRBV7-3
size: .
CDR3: CASSLGTGGNEQFF

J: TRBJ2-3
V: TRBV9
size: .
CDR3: CASSEGTSGPADTQYF

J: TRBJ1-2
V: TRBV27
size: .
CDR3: CASSLSRGEGNYGYTF

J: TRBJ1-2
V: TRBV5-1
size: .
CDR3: CASSPTQGGRYGYTF

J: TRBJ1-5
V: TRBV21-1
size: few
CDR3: CASSPHKDYQPQHF

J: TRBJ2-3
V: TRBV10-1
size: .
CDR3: CASSPGLAATQYF

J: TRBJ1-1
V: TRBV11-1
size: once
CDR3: CASSLSARANTEAFF

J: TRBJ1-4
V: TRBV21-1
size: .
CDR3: CASSKGCLRGNEKLFF

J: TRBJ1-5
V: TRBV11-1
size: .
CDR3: CASEEDSGVGQPQHF

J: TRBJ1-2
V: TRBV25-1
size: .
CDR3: CASSESVGGELDYGYTF

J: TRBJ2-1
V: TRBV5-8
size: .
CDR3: CASSLRSGRFF

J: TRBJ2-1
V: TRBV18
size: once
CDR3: CASSPDREEQFF

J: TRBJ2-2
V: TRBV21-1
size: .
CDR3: CASSLDQGDTGELFF

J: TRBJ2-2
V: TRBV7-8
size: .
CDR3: CASSLAGANTGELFF

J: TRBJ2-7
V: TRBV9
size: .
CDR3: CASSVGTAYEQYF

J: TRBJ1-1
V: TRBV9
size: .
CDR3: CASSVGGQGGTEAFF

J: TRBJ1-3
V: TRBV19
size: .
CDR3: CASTKDSNSGNTIYF

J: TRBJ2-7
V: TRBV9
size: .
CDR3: CASSVVAGYGEQYF

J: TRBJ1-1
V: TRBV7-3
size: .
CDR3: CASSRQVNTEAFF

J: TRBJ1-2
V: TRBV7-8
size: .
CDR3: CASSSGTGPFYGYTF

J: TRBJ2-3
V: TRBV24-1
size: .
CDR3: CATRDSSTDTQYF

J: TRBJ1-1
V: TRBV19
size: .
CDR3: CASISGQNTEAFF

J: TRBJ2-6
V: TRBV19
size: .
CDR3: CASSKGDSGANVLTF

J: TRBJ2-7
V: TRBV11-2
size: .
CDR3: CASSLDRVSSEQYF

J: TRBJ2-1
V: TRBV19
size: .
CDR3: CASSINLAGGPNEQFF

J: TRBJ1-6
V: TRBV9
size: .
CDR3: CASSVNDRVGHSPLHF

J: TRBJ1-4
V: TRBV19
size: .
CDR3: CATRVSVEKLFF

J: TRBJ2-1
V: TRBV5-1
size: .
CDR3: CASSFGSGGYNEQFF

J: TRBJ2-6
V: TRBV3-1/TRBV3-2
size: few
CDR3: CASSQPTSSGANVLTF

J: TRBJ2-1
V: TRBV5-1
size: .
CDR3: CASSLTSGRSVIF

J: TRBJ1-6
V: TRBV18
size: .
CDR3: CASSPGTGESPLHF

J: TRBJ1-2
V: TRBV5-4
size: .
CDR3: CASSSDTDGYGYTF

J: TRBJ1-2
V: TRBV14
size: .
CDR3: CASSQVAGFNYGYTF

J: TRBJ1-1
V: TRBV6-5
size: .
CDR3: CASRTGYTEAFF

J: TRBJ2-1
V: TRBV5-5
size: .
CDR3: CASSLEQTNEQFF